A single sample is the source of the 16 T cell receptor beta chains below, sequenced in a study of OX40 agonist ivuxolimab in advanced cancers. Sequencing was performed with immunoSEQ multiplex PCR; in TCRdb, only in-frame clones are kept and a portion is missing. The sample lists 55,000 to 60,000 clones, roughly 84% seen once, with over 0.55% in the top ten. The specimen was CD4+ or CD8+ T cells sorted from blood, collected in a trial of the OX40 agonist ivuxolimab. The receptors come from an adult with an advanced solid tumor such as melanoma, head and neck, liver or kidney cancer.

This sequence joins TRBV9 and TRBJ2-3, with D possibly being TRBD1 (6 bases). Per the germline V gene, CDR1 is SGDLS and CDR2 is YYNGEE. V lost 3 bases, J lost 5 bases, and 13 bases lay in between. CDR3 length: 14 residues. CDR3 protein: CASSARGREDTQYF. The CDR3 bases are TGTGCCAGCAGCGCCAGGGGTAGAGAAGATACGCAGTATTTT.

CDR3 nucleotides: TGTGCCAGCATCAGCGCTCGCACGGGAAACACCATATATTTT. Translated, it gives CASISARTGNTIYF. The chain uses TRBV6-5 and TRBJ1-3; D gene unclear. The V gene lost 7 bases and the J gene lost 4 bases, with 14 bases spanning the gap. The CDR3 has 14 amino acids. Germline lookup yields CDR1 MNHEY and CDR2 SVGAGI.

This clone was counted a single time. The chain has TRBV5-6 and TRBJ2-5; D gene unclear. The CDR3 has 13 amino acids. Germline V gives CDR1 SGHDT, CDR2 YYEEEE. Trimming removed 4 bases at V and 1 base at J, with 8 bases between. The CDR3 bases are TGTGCCAGCAGCCCGGGCCTCCAAGAGACCCAGTACTTC. Protein product: CASSPGLQETQYF.

The chain links TRBV29-1 to TRBJ2-1; D is uncertain. V lost 2 bases and J 7 bases, leaving 9 bases between the germline ends. The length of the CDR3 is 12 residues. From germline, CDR1 is SQVTM and CDR2 ANQGSEA. The DNA for the CDR3 is TGCAGCGTTGAACCCTCCCGAAATGAGCAGTTCTTC. Protein: CSVEPSRNEQFF.

In its sample, this clone was seen once. The J gene is TRBJ2-3, the V gene TRBV2; D uncertain. Trimming left V 3 bases short and J 1 base short, with 11 bases between. The CDR3 runs to 15 residues. CDR1 SNHLY and CDR2 FYNNEI come from the germline V gene. For the CDR3, the DNA is TGTGCCAGCAGTGATCGGGCTTCTGGCACAGATACGCAGTATTTT. Translation gives CASSDRASGTDTQYF.

This chain uses TRBV28 with TRBJ1-2; TRBD1 aligns across 7 bases. Losses at the gene ends were 4 bases for V and 7 bases for J; bases not matched to a gene: 3. There are 12 residues in the CDR3. Germline CDR1 reads MDHEN; CDR2 reads SYDVKM. CDR3 sequence reads: CASSSTGFGYTF. In nucleotides, the CDR3 is TGTGCCAGCAGTTCGACAGGGTTTGGCTACACCTTC.

The chain joins TRBV28 to TRBJ1-5; 7 nucleotides match TRBD1. V dropped 7 bases and J dropped 2; count of bases not matched to a gene: 5. The germline V gene encodes CDR1 MDHEN and CDR2 SYDVKM. The CDR3 runs to 14 residues. CDR3: CASIPGGGNQPQHF. The CDR3, as DNA: TGTGCCAGCATCCCAGGGGGGGGCAATCAGCCCCAGCATTTT.

The genes are TRBV10-3 and TRBJ1-6, with D possibly matching TRBD1 (5 bases). V shed 5 bases and J shed 0 bases, with 5 bases lying between them. The CDR3 runs to 14 residues. Looked up from germline, CDR1 is ENHRY and CDR2 is SYGVKD. The CDR3 sequence is CAISQGSYNSPLHF. The CDR3 coding sequence is TGTGCCATCAGTCAGGGCTCCTATAATTCACCCCTCCACTTT.

The rearrangement links TRBV18 to TRBJ1-4, with TRBD1 matching 9 bases. The CDR3 length is 15 residues. V trimming: 6 bases; J trimming: 5 bases; junction bases outside the gene matches: 7. Per germline, CDR1 KGHSH and CDR2 LQKENI. This CDR3 reads CASSFRDRENEKLFF. In nucleotides, the CDR3 is TGTGCCAGCTCCTTTCGGGACAGGGAAAATGAAAAACTGTTTTTT.

V and J are TRBV2 and TRBJ2-5, with TRBD2 matching over 14 bases. Trimming cost V 7 bases and J 4 bases; bases outside gene matches: 5. CDR3 length: 15 residues. CDR1 and CDR2 from the germline V gene are SNHLY and FYNNEI. The CDR3 reads CASTGTSGRGETQYF. The DNA for the CDR3 is TGTGCCAGCACCGGGACTAGCGGGAGAGGAGAGACCCAGTACTTC.

This clone was recorded only once. The chain joins TRBV5-1 to TRBJ2-2; a weak D match, TRBD2 (6 bases). Germline V gene data show CDR1 as SGHRS and CDR2 as YFSETQ. The CDR3 has 17 amino acids. The germline V and J ends were trimmed by 4 bases and 5 bases, with 21 bases remaining between them. CDR3 amino acids: CASSRAGGAPGTGELFF. CDR3 in DNA: TGCGCCAGCAGCCGGGCTGGCGGGGCCCCTGGGACCGGGGAGCTGTTTTTT.

The chain carries TRBV5-4 and TRBJ1-1, with 8 bases fitting TRBD1. CDR1 SGHNT and CDR2 YYREEE come from the germline V gene (reference sequence). V lost 4 bases to trimming and J lost 8 bases; unmatched junction nucleotides: 7. The CDR3 is 13 amino acids. The CDR3 DNA follows: TGTGCCAGCAGCCTTACAGGGGGTCTCGAAGCTTTCTTT. Translating gives CASSLTGGLEAFF. The full variable domain, in which reference TRBV5-4 and TRBJ1-1 provide the parts outside the CDR3, is ETGVTQSPTHLIKTRGQQVTLRCSSQSGHNTVSWYQQALGQGPQFIFQYYREEENGRGNFPPRFSGLQFPNYSSELNVNALELDDSALYLCASSLTGGLEAFFGQGTRLTVV.

This clone has a handful of counts. The rearrangement links TRBV6-1 to TRBJ2-7, with D possibly matching TRBD2 (6 bases). Trimming left V 8 bases short and J 4 bases short, with 18 bases between. The germline V gene encodes CDR1 MNHNS and CDR2 SASEGT. This CDR3 is 14 amino acids long. CDR3 nucleotides: TGTGCCAGCTTCTCCGGGGACGGGAGATACGAGCAGTACTTC. It translates to CASFSGDGRYEQYF.

With regard to this clone: One junction end does not reproduce the germline sequence, and a read error may be involved. The V gene is TRBV7-7, the J gene TRBJ2-5, with 8 nucleotides matching TRBD1. The germline V gene has CDR1 SSHAT and CDR2 FNYEAQ (reference sequence). This CDR3 spans 14 amino acids. The CDR3 sequence: CASSRGQVQETQYF. The CDR3 DNA sequence: TGTGCTAGCAGCCGGGGACAGGTCCAAGAGACCCAGTACTTC. Combining the CDR3 with reference TRBV7-7 and TRBJ2-5 gives the whole variable domain GAGVSQSPRYKVTKRGQDVTLRCDPISSHATLYWYQQALGQGPEFLTYFNYEAQPDKSGLPSDRFSAERPEGSISTLTIQRTEQRDSAMYRCASSRGQVQETQYFGPGTRLLVL.

The J gene is TRBJ2-5, the V gene TRBV29-1; D is possibly TRBD1 or TRBD2 (5 bases each). CDR1 and CDR2 (germline): SQVTM, ANQGSEA. V gave up 4 bases and J gave up 5 bases, with 14 bases separating them. The CDR3 length is 13 residues. The CDR3 DNA follows: TGCAGCGTTGTTGGGGGAGTGAGGGAGACCCAGTACTTC. It yields the protein CSVVGGVRETQYF.

This chain links TRBV4-1 with TRBJ2-3; tentative D call: TRBD2 (6 bases). Looked up from germline, CDR1 is MGHRA and CDR2 is YSYEKL. This CDR3 is 19 amino acids long. Trimming cost V 1 base and J 5 bases, with 25 bases left between them. CDR3 sequence: CASSQVQTRTNPGLDTQYF. CDR3 DNA sequence: TGCGCCAGCAGCCAAGTCCAAACCCGGACTAATCCCGGCCTAGATACGCAGTATTTT.